A selection of T cell receptor beta chains follows, all from one sample in a study of T cells in Graves' hyperthyroidism and ophthalmopathy. TCRdb itself ran the multiplex PCR reads through MiXCR, one entry per CDR3 protein. In the table there are around 760,000 distinct CDR3 sequences, under 45% of which are singletons. The sequenced sample consisted of blood. The receptors originated from a woman aged 40 to 50 with Graves' hyperthyroidism. Both conserved end residues are part of each CDR3.

j_call cdr3_length v_call cdr3_aa
TRBJ1-2 14 TRBV9 CASSAELANYGYIF
TRBJ2-7 16 TRBV7-9 CASSFDSGTGMGEQYF
TRBJ1-5 14 TRBV19 CASMGIQIPQPQHF
TRBJ2-3 14 TRBV7-7 CASSFSRDSDTQYF
TRBJ2-2 15 TRBV7-2 CASSLVGGAENEQFF
TRBJ2-7 14 TRBV7-2 CASLTITGAEEQYF
TRBJ1-1 14 TRBV12-3/TRBV12-4 CASSLGPGGTEAFF
TRBJ2-5 15 TRBV5-5 CAGSLGLSGEETQYF
TRBJ1-6 15 TRBV2 CASIIRSGDNSPLHF
TRBJ2-2 14 TRBV20-1 CSARPTTGTGELFF
TRBJ1-2 15 TRBV20-1 CSAPLLRDNRRGYTF
TRBJ2-7 15 TRBV12-3/TRBV12-4 CASSFATGDTYEQYF
TRBJ2-7 11 TRBV28 CASRWREVLHF
TRBJ1-2 13 TRBV29-1 CSVEQGAGYGYTF
TRBJ2-2 14 TRBV7-9 CASSSNYYSGELFF